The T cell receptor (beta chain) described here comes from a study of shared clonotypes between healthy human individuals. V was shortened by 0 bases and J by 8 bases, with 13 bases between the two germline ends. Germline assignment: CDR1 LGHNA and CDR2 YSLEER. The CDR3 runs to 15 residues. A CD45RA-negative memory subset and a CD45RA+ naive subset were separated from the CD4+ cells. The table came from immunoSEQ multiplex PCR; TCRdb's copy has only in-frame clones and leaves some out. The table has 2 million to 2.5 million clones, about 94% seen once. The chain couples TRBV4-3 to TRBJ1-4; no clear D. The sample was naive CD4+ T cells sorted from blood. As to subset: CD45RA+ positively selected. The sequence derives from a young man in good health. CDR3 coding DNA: TGCGCCAGCAGCCAAGAGTTGGCTCGCGGAGAAAAACTGTTTTTT. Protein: CASSQELARGEKLFF.